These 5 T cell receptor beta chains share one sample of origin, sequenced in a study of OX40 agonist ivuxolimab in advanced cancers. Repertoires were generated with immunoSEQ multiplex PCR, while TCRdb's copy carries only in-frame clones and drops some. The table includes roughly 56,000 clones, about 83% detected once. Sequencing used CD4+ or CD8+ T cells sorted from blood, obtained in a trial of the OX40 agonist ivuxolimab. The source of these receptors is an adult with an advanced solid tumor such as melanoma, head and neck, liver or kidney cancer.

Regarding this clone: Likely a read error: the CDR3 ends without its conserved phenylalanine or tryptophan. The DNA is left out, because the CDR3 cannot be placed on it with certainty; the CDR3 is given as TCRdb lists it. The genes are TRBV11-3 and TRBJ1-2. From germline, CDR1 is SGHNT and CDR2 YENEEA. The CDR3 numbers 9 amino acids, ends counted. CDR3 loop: CASSLNRSL.

CDR3 amino acids: CASSAQGEAGYTF. CDR3 DNA: TGTGCCAGCAGTGCCCAAGGGGAGGCTGGCTACACCTTC. The chain carries TRBV6-4 and TRBJ1-2, with a possible D match to TRBD1 (5 bases). CDR1 MRHNA and CDR2 SNTAGT come from the germline V gene. The CDR3 is made up of 13 amino acids. Between the trimmed V and J ends, which lost 4 bases and 7 bases, there was a span of 13 bases.

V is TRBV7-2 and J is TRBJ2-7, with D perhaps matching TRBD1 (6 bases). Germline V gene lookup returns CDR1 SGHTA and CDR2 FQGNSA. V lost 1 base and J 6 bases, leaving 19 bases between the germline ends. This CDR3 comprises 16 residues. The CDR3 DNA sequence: TGTGCCAGCAGCTTAGGCCCTCGACAGGACCCCGCCGAGCAGTACTTC. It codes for CASSLGPRQDPAEQYF.

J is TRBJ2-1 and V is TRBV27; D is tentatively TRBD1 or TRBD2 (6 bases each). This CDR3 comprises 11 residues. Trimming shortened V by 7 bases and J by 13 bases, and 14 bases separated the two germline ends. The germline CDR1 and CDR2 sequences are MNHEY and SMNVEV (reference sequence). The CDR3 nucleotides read TGTGCCAGCAAGGGGGGACTCGTTCAGTTCTTC. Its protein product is CASKGGLVQFF.

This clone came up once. CDR3 nucleotides: TGTGCCAGCAGTAGCCGGGACAGCCTCAATCAGCCCCAGCATTTT. Translating gives CASSSRDSLNQPQHF. The V call is TRBV6-1, the J call TRBJ1-5, with 7 bases aligning to TRBD1. The germline V gene has CDR1 MNHNS and CDR2 SASEGT. The CDR3 loop spans 15 amino acids. Losses at the gene ends were 5 bases for V and 3 bases for J; bases not matched to a gene: 7.